What follows are 31 T cell receptor beta chains derived from one specimen sequenced in a study of graft-versus-host responses after intestinal transplantation. Some clones are missing from TCRdb's copy, which holds only in-frame ones; the method was immunoSEQ multiplex PCR. Of 90,000 to 150,000 clones listed, 90% to 95% are singletons. For these TCRs, the target antigens are not known. Sequenced here: unstimulated CD4+ T cells sorted from spleen or lymph node cells, sampled before intestinal transplant. Source of these receptors: a human donor who received an intestinal transplant.

The chain joins TRBV27 to TRBJ2-1, with D unclear. This CDR3 has 13 amino acids. The V gene's germline CDR1 is MNHEY and CDR2 SMNVEV (reference sequence). Trimming removed 4 bases from V and 8 bases from J, with 12 bases in between. CDR3 coding DNA: TGTGCCAGCAGTTATACCCTACAGCATGAGCAGTTCTTC. Its translation: CASSYTLQHEQFF.

The chain uses TRBV11-3 and TRBJ2-1, with 7 bases aligning to TRBD1. Germline trimming cut 5 bases from V and 9 bases from J; bases unmatched to any gene: 7. This CDR3 is built from 13 residues. Germline CDR1 SGHNT, CDR2 YENEEA. CDR3 coding DNA: TGTGCCAGCAGCCCCCGGACAGGTGGTGAGCAGTTCTTC. It yields the protein CASSPRTGGEQFF.

The rearrangement joins TRBV10-2 to TRBJ1-5; no clear D. The CDR3 length is 13 residues. Germline CDR1 and CDR2: WSHSY and SAAADI. The ends were cut back, 7 bases at V and 5 bases at J, with 12 bases in the middle. CDR3 amino acids: CASTRQIYQPQHF. The DNA for the CDR3 is TGCGCCAGCACGCGGCAGATATATCAGCCCCAGCATTTT.

V is TRBV6-1 and J is TRBJ1-1; D is uncertain. This CDR3 contains 14 residues. Germline loops: CDR1 MNHNS, CDR2 SASEGT. Trimming cost V 8 bases and J 1 base, with 14 bases left between them. The CDR3 loop reads CASSYLQQNTEAFF. The CDR3 DNA follows: TGTGCCAGCTCCTATCTTCAGCAGAACACTGAAGCTTTCTTT.

The V gene is TRBV6-5, the J gene TRBJ2-7, with D possibly TRBD2 on 6 matching bases. From germline, CDR1 is MNHEY and CDR2 SVGAGI. Trimming stripped 5 bases from V and 3 bases from J, with 14 bases between. The CDR3 totals 14 residues. CDR3 loop: CASSDTGTVYEQYF. DNA for the CDR3: TGTGCCAGCAGTGACACCGGGACTGTCTACGAGCAGTACTTC.

The count of this clone is one. V usage is TRBV9 and J usage is TRBJ2-6; D perhaps matches TRBD2 (6 bases). V gave up 0 bases and J gave up 5 bases, with 9 bases separating them. CDR3 length: 15 residues. Germline V CDR1 and CDR2: SGDLS, YYNGEE. The CDR3 here is CASSVEAGRANVLTF. The CDR3 DNA reads as TGTGCCAGCAGCGTAGAGGCGGGACGGGCCAACGTCCTGACTTTC.

J is TRBJ2-3 and V is TRBV5-1; D is unclear. V was cut by 0 bases and J by 2 bases, with 19 bases left in between. Germline V gene sequence: CDR1 SGHRS, CDR2 YFSETQ. The CDR3 sequence is 18 residues long. This CDR3 reads CASSLDGTPGVDTDTQYF. The CDR3 bases are TGCGCCAGCAGCTTGGACGGAACTCCAGGAGTTGACACAGATACGCAGTATTTT.

This chain uses TRBV2 with TRBJ2-7; 12 positions match TRBD1. This CDR3 has 14 amino acids. Germline V gives CDR1 SNHLY, CDR2 FYNNEI. Trimming took 6 bases from V and 5 from J; bases not matched to a gene: 5. This CDR3 reads CASREGQGAHEQYF. The CDR3 DNA follows: TGTGCCAGCAGGGAGGGACAGGGGGCACACGAGCAGTACTTC.

The chain recombines TRBV6-5 with TRBJ2-2, with D possibly matching TRBD1 (5 bases). CDR1 MNHEY and CDR2 SVGAGI come from the germline V gene. The CDR3 totals 15 residues. V lost 6 bases and J 9 bases, leaving 20 bases between the germline ends. The CDR3 DNA reads TGTGCCAGCAGCCTAGACCAGGGAATGGCGCGGGAGCTGTTTTTT. Protein sequence: CASSLDQGMARELFF.

V gene TRBV7-6 combines with J gene TRBJ2-1; TRBD2 matches at 14 bases. Germline-derived CDR1 and CDR2 are SGHVS and FNYEAQ. The CDR3 is 15 residues long. After removal of 5 bases from V and 9 bases from J, the junction contained 6 bases not matched to a gene. The CDR3 reads CASSPTGLAGGEQFF. CDR3 sequence (DNA): TGTGCCAGCAGCCCCACAGGACTAGCGGGAGGTGAGCAGTTCTTC. Variable domain in full (rest from reference TRBV7-6 and TRBJ2-1): GAGVSQSPRYKVTKRGQDVALRCDPISGHVSLYWYRQALGQGPEFLTYFNYEAQQDKSGLPNDRFSAERPEGSISTLTIQRTEQRDSAMYRCASSPTGLAGGEQFFGPGTRLTVL.

The chain carries TRBV6-1 and TRBJ2-7; no definite D call. The V and J ends lost 8 bases and 3 bases respectively, with 8 bases between them. Germline assignment: CDR1 MNHNS and CDR2 SASEGT. This CDR3 contains 11 residues. CDR3: CASARGYEQYF. CDR3 bases: TGTGCCAGCGCTAGAGGCTACGAGCAGTACTTC.

The chain carries TRBV5-1 and TRBJ2-1; 7 bases map to TRBD2. This CDR3 spans 17 amino acids. The ends lost 2 bases at V and 0 bases at J; junction bases unmatched: 8. Per the germline V gene, CDR1 is SGHRS and CDR2 is YFSETQ. CDR3 sequence reads: CASSLRASGISYNEQFF. For the CDR3, the DNA is TGCGCCAGCAGCTTAAGGGCTAGCGGTATCTCCTACAATGAGCAGTTCTTC. The full variable domain, completed using reference TRBV5-1 and TRBJ2-1, is KAGVTQTPRYLIKTRGQQVTLSCSPISGHRSVSWYQQTPGQGLQFLFEYFSETQRNKGNFPGRFSGRQFSNSRSEMNVSTLELGDSALYLCASSLRASGISYNEQFFGPGTRLTVL.

This sequence joins TRBV19 and TRBJ2-7; 9 bases match TRBD2. The germline V gene encodes CDR1 LNHDA and CDR2 SQIVND (reference sequence). V lost 3 bases and J lost 7; bases outside the gene matches: 4. The CDR3 has 13 residues. The chain's CDR3 is CASSISLAGEQYF. CDR3 nucleotides: TGTGCCAGTAGTATTAGTCTAGCGGGGGAGCAGTACTTC.

The genes are TRBV11-3 and TRBJ2-2; TRBD2 matches 8 bases. The CDR3 extends over 18 amino acids. Trimming took 1 base from V and 6 from J; bases not matched to a gene: 13. Germline CDR1 SGHNT, CDR2 YENEEA. CDR3 nucleotide sequence: TGTGCCAGCAGCTTAGGTGGAGCGGGAGACGTGTGGGCCGGGGAGCTGTTTTTT. As protein: CASSLGGAGDVWAGELFF. Drawing the rest from reference TRBV11-3 and TRBJ2-2, the complete variable domain is EAGVVQSPRYKIIEKKQPVAFWCNPISGHNTLYWYLQNLGQGPELLIRYENEEAVDDSQLPKDRFSAERLKGVDSTLKIQPAELGDSAVYLCASSLGGAGDVWAGELFFGEGSRLTVL.

V usage is TRBV6-1 and J usage is TRBJ1-2; 8 bases map to TRBD1. V trimming: 3 bases; J trimming: 5 bases; junction bases outside the gene matches: 5. Looked up from germline, CDR1 is MNHNS and CDR2 is SASEGT. The CDR3 sequence is 14 residues long. The CDR3 loop is CASSDYDRGYGYTF. DNA for the CDR3: TGTGCCAGCAGTGATTACGACAGGGGTTATGGCTACACCTTC.

This rearrangement joins TRBV5-8 to TRBJ2-1; unclear D gene. Trimming stripped 2 bases from V and 0 bases from J, with 6 bases between. Germline CDR1 is SGHTS and CDR2 is YDEGEE. CDR3 length equals 14 residues. Here the CDR3 DNA reads TGTGCCAGCAGCTTCGATAGCTCCTACAATGAGCAGTTCTTC. Protein: CASSFDSSYNEQFF.

The chain employs TRBV27 and TRBJ2-2, with unresolved D. Per germline, CDR1 MNHEY and CDR2 SMNVEV (reference sequence). The V gene lost 3 bases and the J gene lost 8 bases, with 7 bases spanning the gap. This CDR3 is built from 12 residues. CDR3 coding DNA: TGTGCCAGCAGTTTTAAATGGGGGGAGCTGTTTTTT. Protein: CASSFKWGELFF.

V and J are TRBV5-6 and TRBJ1-2; D ambiguous. The germline V gene encodes CDR1 SGHDT and CDR2 YYEEEE. The CDR3 is made up of 15 amino acids. V lost 4 bases, J lost 3 bases, and 16 bases lay in between. The DNA for the CDR3 is TGTGCCAGCAGCCAACTCGACCGGATAGACTATGGCTACACCTTC. As protein: CASSQLDRIDYGYTF.

The V and J genes are TRBV2 and TRBJ2-3; D is ambiguous. This CDR3 spans 14 amino acids. The germline V gene encodes CDR1 SNHLY and CDR2 FYNNEI. V shed 10 bases and J shed 3 bases, with 17 bases lying between them. The CDR3 loop reads CAIPSSWETDTQYF. CDR3 nucleotides: TGTGCCATCCCCTCTTCTTGGGAAACAGATACGCAGTATTTT.

CDR3 sequence: CASRGFDGHYTEAFF. In DNA, the CDR3 is TGTGCCAGCCGCGGTTTCGACGGACACTACACTGAAGCTTTCTTT. The chain joins TRBV6-5 to TRBJ1-1, with TRBD1 as a possible D gene (5 bases). Germline values: CDR1 MNHEY, CDR2 SVGAGI. V was pared by 8 bases and J by 3 bases, with 19 bases between. This CDR3 comprises 15 residues.

V and J are TRBV14 and TRBJ1-1, with D perhaps matching TRBD1 (6 bases). With 6 bases removed from V and 10 bases from J, the gap between germline ends came to 15 bases. There are 12 residues in the CDR3. CDR1 is SGHDN, CDR2 FVKESK, per germline. The CDR3 DNA is TGTGCCAGCAGTCGGAGATTCAGGGGAGCTTTCTTT. Translating it yields CASSRRFRGAFF.

J is TRBJ1-1 and V is TRBV19; D is possibly TRBD1 (5 bases). The CDR3 totals 14 residues. Trimming removed 10 bases at V and 2 bases at J, with 17 bases between. Germline CDR1 LNHDA, CDR2 SQIVND (reference sequence). As DNA, the CDR3 is TGTGCCACCCTCCCCGGACACCTAAACACTGAAGCTTTCTTT. Translation: CATLPGHLNTEAFF.

V usage is TRBV6-1 and J usage is TRBJ1-4; TRBD1 is a possible D gene (5 bases). V was clipped by 0 bases and J by 3 bases, with 14 bases between them. The CDR3 runs to 17 residues. Germline V gene sequence: CDR1 MNHNS, CDR2 SASEGT. CDR3 sequence: CASSEASRGLANEKLFF. The CDR3 DNA reads as TGTGCCAGCAGTGAAGCGTCTCGGGGCCTGGCTAATGAAAAACTGTTTTTT.

This chain uses TRBV28 with TRBJ2-1, with TRBD2 identical over 12 bases. This CDR3 spans 14 amino acids. Germline CDR1 reads MDHEN; CDR2 reads SYDVKM. J was trimmed by 6 bases and V by 8 bases; bases with no gene match: 5. Written as DNA, the CDR3 is TGTGCCAGCTTCCTAGCGGGAGGGAGCAATGAGCAGTTCTTC. This sequence encodes CASFLAGGSNEQFF.

This chain connects TRBV6-6 to TRBJ1-3; D call uncertain. Germline lookup yields CDR1 MNHNY and CDR2 SVGAGI (reference sequence). V lost 0 bases and J 4 bases, leaving 7 bases between the germline ends. The CDR3 totals 14 residues. CDR3 DNA: TGTGCCAGCAGTTACTCGGCAACGGGAAACACCATATATTTT. Translating gives CASSYSATGNTIYF.

The rearrangement links TRBV25-1 to TRBJ1-2; D is perhaps TRBD1 (5 bases). Deletions cut 4 bases from V and 5 bases from J, with 11 bases between. The CDR3 covers 13 residues. Germline-derived CDR1 and CDR2 are MGHDK and SYGVNS. The CDR3 coding sequence is TGTGCCAGCAGTGGGGGACGGCCTTATGGCTACACCTTC. Translating it yields CASSGGRPYGYTF.

This clone was counted a single time. Compared with germline, one end of the junction differs, possibly owing to a read error. V and J are TRBV18 and TRBJ2-7; 8 bases line up with TRBD2. The V gene's germline CDR1 is KGHSH and CDR2 LQKENI. The CDR3 covers 12 residues. The CDR3 DNA reads TGTGCCAGCTCGCCATTTCCGGGAGGGCGACACTTC. It specifies CASSPFPGGRHF.

This clone appeared a single time. This chain uses TRBV30 with TRBJ1-5; 9 nucleotides align to TRBD1. The germline V gene encodes CDR1 GTSNPN and CDR2 SVGIG (reference sequence). The CDR3 loop spans 14 amino acids. The ends lost 2 bases at V and 9 bases at J; junction bases unmatched: 8. The CDR3 region is CAWSSPGQGPPQHF. CDR3 nucleotide sequence: TGTGCCTGGAGTTCGCCGGGACAGGGTCCGCCCCAGCATTTT.

J is TRBJ1-5 and V is TRBV7-6, with D possibly matching TRBD1 (5 bases). This CDR3 is built from 16 residues. CDR1 is SGHVS and CDR2 is FNYEAQ in the germline V gene. V was shortened by 1 base and J by 3 bases, with 13 bases between the two germline ends. The CDR3 spells CASSLGARATNQPQHF. CDR3 sequence (DNA): TGTGCCAGCAGCTTAGGTGCCAGGGCTACCAATCAGCCCCAGCATTTT.

The J gene is TRBJ2-6, the V gene TRBV2; 8 bases fit TRBD1. V gave up 4 bases and J gave up 11 bases; unmatched junction bases: 13. Looked up from germline, CDR1 is SNHLY and CDR2 is FYNNEI. This CDR3 region has 16 residues. CDR3 DNA sequence: TGTGCCAGCAGTGGTTTGGCAGGGGGCCCCAGCGACGTCCTGACTTTC. Amino acid sequence: CASSGLAGGPSDVLTF.

The chain couples TRBV5-1 to TRBJ1-2; D unclear. With 3 bases removed from V and 2 bases from J, the gap between germline ends came to 8 bases. The CDR3 has 13 amino acids. The germline CDR1 and CDR2 sequences are SGHRS and YFSETQ. CDR3 loop: CASSSASNYGYTF. As DNA, the CDR3 is TGCGCCAGCAGCTCGGCCTCCAACTATGGCTACACCTTC. Together with reference TRBV5-1 and TRBJ1-2, the CDR3 gives the full variable domain: KAGVTQTPRYLIKTRGQQVTLSCSPISGHRSVSWYQQTPGQGLQFLFEYFSETQRNKGNFPGRFSGRQFSNSRSEMNVSTLELGDSALYLCASSSASNYGYTFGSGTRLTVV.